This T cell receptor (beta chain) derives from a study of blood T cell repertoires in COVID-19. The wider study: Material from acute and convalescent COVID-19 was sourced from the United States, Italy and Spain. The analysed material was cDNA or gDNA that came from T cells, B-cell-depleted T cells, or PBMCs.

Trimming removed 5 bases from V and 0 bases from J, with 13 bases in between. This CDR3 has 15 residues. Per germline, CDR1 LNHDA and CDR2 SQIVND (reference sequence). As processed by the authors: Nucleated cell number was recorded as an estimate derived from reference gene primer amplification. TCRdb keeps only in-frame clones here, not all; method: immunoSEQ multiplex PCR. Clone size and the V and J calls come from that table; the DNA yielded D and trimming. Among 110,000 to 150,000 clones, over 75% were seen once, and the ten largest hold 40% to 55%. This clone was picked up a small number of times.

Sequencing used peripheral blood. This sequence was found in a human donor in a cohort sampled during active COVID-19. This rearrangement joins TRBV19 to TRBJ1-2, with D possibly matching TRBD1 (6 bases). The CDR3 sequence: CASSSHRETNYGYTF. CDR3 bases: TGTGCCAGTAGTTCTCACAGGGAAACTAACTATGGCTACACCTTC.